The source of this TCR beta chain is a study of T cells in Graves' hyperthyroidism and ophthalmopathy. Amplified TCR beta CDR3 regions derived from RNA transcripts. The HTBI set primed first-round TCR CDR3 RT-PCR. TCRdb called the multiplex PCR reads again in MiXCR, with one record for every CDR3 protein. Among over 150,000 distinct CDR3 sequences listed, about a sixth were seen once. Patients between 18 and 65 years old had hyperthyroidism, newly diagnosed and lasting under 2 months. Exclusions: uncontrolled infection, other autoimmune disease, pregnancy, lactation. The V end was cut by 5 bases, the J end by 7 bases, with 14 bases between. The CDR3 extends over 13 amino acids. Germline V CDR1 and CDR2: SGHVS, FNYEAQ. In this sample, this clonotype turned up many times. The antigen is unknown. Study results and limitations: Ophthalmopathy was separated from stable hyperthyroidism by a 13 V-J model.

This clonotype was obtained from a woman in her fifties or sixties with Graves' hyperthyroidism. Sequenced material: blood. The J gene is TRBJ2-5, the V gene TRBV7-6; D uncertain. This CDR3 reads CASSNRPAGTQYF. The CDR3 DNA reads TGTGCCAGCAGCAACCGGCCCGCTGGGACCCAGTACTTC.